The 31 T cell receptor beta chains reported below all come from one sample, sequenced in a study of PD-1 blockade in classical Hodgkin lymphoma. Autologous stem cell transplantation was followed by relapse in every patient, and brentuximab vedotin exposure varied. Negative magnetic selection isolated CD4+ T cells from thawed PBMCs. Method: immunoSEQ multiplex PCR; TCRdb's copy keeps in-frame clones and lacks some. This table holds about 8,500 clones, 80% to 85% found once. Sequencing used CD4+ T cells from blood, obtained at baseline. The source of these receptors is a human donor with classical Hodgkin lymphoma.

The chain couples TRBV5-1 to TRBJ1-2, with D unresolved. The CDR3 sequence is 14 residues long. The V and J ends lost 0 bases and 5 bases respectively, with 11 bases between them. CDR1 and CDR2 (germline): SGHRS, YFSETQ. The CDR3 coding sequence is TGCGCCAGCAGCTTGGATTCGGGGATTTATGGCTACACCTTC. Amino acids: CASSLDSGIYGYTF.

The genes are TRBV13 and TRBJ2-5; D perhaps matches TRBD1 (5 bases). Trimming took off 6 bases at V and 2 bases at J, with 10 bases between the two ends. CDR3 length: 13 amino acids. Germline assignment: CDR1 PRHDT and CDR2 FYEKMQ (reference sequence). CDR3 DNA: TGTGCCAGCAGGGAGACAGCTCAAGAGACCCAGTACTTC. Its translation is CASRETAQETQYF.

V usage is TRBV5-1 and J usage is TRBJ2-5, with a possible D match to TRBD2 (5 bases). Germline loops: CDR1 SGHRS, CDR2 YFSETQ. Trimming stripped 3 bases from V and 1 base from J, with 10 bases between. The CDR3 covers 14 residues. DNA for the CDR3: TGCGCCAGCAGCTCAACTAGTATCCAAGAGACCCAGTACTTC. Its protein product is CASSSTSIQETQYF.

CDR3 loop: CASSLGQLGAVQFF. As DNA, the CDR3 is TGTGCCAGCAGCTTAGGACAGCTGGGCGCCGTGCAGTTCTTC. The V gene is TRBV5-4, the J gene TRBJ2-1, with D possibly being TRBD1 (6 bases). The germline gives CDR1 SGHNT, CDR2 YYREEE (reference sequence). Trimming shortened V by 2 bases and J by 12 bases, and 18 bases separated the two germline ends. CDR3 length: 14 residues.

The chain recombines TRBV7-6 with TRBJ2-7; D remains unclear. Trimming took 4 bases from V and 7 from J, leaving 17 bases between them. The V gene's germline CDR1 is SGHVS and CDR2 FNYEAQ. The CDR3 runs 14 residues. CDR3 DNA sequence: TGTGCCAGCAGCTCAGGACCGAGCCCAAGGGAGCAGTACTTC. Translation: CASSSGPSPREQYF. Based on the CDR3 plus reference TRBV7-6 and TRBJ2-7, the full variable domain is GAGVSQSPRYKVTKRGQDVALRCDPISGHVSLYWYRQALGQGPEFLTYFNYEAQQDKSGLPNDRFSAERPEGSISTLTIQRTEQRDSAMYRCASSSGPSPREQYFGPGTRLTVT.

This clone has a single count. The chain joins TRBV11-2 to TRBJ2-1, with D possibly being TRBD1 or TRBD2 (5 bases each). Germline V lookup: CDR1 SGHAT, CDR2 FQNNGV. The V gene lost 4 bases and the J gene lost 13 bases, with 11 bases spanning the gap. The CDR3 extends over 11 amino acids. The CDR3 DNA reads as TGTGCCAGCAGCTCCGGGACCGTACAGTTCTTC. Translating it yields CASSSGTVQFF.

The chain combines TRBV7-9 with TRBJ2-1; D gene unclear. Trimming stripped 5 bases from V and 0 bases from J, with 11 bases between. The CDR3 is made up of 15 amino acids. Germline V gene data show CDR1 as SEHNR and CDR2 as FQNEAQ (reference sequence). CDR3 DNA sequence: TGTGCCAGCAGCCCCGACTCGAGCTCCTACAATGAGCAGTTCTTC. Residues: CASSPDSSSYNEQFF. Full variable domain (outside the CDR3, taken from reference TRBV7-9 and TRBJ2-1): DTGVSQNPRHKITKRGQNVTFRCDPISEHNRLYWYRQTLGQGPEFLTYFQNEAQLEKSRLLSDRFSAERPKGSFSTLEIQRTEQGDSAMYLCASSPDSSSYNEQFFGPGTRLTVL.

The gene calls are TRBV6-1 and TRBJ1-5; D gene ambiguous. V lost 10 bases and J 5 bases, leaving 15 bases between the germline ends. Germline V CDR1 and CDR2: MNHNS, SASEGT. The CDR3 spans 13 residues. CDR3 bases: TGTGCCATCGGCTTGGGTCCCGATCAGCCCCAGCATTTT. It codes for CAIGLGPDQPQHF.

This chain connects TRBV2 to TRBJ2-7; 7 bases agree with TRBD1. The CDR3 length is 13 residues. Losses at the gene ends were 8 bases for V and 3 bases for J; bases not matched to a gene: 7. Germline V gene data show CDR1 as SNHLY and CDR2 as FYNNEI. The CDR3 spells CASSDRIFYEQYF. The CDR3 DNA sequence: TGTGCCAGCTCGGACAGGATATTCTACGAGCAGTACTTC.

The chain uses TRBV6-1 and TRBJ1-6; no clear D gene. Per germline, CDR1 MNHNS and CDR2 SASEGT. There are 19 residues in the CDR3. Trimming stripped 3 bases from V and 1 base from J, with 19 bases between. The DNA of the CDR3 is TGTGCCAGCAGTGACCTCGGTGAGGGTATAGGGTCCTATAATTCACCCCTCCACTTT. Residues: CASSDLGEGIGSYNSPLHF.

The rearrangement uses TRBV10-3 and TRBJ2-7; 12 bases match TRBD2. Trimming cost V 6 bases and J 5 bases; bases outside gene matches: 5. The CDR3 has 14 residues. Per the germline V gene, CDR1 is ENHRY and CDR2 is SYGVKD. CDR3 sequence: CAIRIRLAGDEQYF. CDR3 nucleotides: TGTGCCATCAGAATCAGACTAGCGGGAGACGAGCAGTACTTC.

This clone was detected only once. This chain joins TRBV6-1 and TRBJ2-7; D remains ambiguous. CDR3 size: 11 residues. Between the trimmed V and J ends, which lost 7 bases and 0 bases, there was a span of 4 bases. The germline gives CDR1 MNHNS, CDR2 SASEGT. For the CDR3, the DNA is TGTGCCAGCACCAGCTCCTACGAGCAGTACTTC. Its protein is CASTSSYEQYF.

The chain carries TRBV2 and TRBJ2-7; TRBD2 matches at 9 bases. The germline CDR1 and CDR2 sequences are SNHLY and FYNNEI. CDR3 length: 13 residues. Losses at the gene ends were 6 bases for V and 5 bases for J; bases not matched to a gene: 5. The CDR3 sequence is CASRAGTSNEQYF. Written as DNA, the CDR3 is TGTGCCAGCAGAGCCGGGACTAGCAACGAGCAGTACTTC. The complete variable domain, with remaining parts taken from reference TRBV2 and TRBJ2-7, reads EPEVTQTPSHQVTQMGQEVILRCVPISNHLYFYWYRQILGQKVEFLVSFYNNEISEKSEIFDDQFSVERPDGSNFTLKIRSTKLEDSAMYFCASRAGTSNEQYFGPGTRLTVT.

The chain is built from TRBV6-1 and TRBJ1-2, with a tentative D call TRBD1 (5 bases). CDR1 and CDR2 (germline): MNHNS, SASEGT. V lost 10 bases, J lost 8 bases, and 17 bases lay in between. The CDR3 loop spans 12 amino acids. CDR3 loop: CANRDPGSGYTF. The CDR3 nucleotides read TGTGCCAACCGGGACCCAGGATCCGGCTACACCTTC.

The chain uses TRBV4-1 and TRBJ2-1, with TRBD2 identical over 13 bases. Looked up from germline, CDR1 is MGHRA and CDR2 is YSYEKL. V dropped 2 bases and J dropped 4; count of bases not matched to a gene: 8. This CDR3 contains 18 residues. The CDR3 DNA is TGCGCCAGCAGCCAAACAGACATGGGACTAGCGGGATACAATGAGCAGTTCTTC. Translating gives CASSQTDMGLAGYNEQFF.

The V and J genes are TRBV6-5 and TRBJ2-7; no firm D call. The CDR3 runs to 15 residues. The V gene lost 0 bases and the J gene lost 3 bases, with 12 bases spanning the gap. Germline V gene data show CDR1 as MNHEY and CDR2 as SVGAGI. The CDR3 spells CASSYSPVTNYEQYF. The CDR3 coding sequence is TGTGCCAGCAGTTACTCTCCGGTCACCAACTACGAGCAGTACTTC.

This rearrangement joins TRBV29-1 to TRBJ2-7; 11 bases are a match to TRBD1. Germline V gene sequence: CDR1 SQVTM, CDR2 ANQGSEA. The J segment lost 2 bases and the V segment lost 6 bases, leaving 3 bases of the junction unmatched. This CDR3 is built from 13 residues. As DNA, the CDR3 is TGCAGCGTGGGACAGGGGGGAACCTACGAGCAGTACTTC. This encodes CSVGQGGTYEQYF.

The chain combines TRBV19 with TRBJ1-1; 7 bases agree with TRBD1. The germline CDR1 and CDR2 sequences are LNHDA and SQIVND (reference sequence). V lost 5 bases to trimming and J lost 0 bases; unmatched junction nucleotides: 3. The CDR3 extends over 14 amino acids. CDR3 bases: TGTGCCAGTAGTCGACAGGGTATGAACACTGAAGCTTTCTTT. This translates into CASSRQGMNTEAFF.

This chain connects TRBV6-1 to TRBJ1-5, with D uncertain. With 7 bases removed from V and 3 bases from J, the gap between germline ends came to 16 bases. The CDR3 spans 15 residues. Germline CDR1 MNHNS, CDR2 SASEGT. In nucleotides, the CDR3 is TGTGCCAGCATTCGTGGTGAGCTTTTCAATCAGCCCCAGCATTTT. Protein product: CASIRGELFNQPQHF.

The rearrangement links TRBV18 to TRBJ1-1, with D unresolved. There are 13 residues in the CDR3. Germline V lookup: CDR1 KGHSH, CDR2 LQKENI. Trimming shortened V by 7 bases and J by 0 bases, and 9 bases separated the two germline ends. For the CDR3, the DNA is TGTGCCAGCTTAGATACCATGAACACTGAAGCTTTCTTT. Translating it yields CASLDTMNTEAFF.

The CDR3 DNA reads TGTGCCAGTAGTACACCGGGACAGGGGGCCGGAGGCTACACCTTC. Protein product: CASSTPGQGAGGYTF. This chain links TRBV19 with TRBJ1-2; 12 positions match TRBD1. Germline V CDR1 and CDR2: LNHDA, SQIVND (reference sequence). The J segment lost 8 bases and the V segment lost 4 bases, leaving 8 bases of the junction unmatched. The CDR3 spans 15 residues.

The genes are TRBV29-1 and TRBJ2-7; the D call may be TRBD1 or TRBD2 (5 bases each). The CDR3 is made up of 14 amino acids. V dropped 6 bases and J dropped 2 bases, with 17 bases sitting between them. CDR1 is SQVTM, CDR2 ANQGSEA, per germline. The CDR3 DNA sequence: TGCAGCGTAGGCGACGGGGACGGAGCCTACGAGCAGTACTTC. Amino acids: CSVGDGDGAYEQYF.

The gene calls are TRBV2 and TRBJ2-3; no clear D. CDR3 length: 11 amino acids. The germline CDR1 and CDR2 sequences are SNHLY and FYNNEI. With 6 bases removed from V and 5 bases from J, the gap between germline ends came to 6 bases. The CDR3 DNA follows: TGTGCCAGCAGGTATGGAGATACGCAGTATTTT. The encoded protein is CASRYGDTQYF.

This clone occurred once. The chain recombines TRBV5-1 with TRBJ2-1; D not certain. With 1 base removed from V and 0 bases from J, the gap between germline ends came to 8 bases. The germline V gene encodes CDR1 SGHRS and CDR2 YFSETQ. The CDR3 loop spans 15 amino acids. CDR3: CASSLRFSSYNEQFF. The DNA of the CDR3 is TGCGCCAGCAGCTTGCGGTTTAGCTCCTACAATGAGCAGTTCTTC.

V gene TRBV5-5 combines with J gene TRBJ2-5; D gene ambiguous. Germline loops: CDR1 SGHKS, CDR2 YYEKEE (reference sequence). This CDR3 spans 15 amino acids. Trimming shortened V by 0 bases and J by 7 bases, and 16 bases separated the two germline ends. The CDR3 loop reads CASSLVGGVTGTQYF. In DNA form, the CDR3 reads TGTGCCAGCAGCTTGGTGGGTGGGGTTACGGGGACCCAGTACTTC.

The CDR3 region is CASSLELSGDTQYF. As DNA, the CDR3 is TGCGCCAGCAGCTTGGAACTAAGCGGAGATACGCAGTATTTT. The gene calls are TRBV5-1 and TRBJ2-3, with D possibly being TRBD2 (5 bases). V gave up 0 bases and J gave up 5 bases, with 10 bases separating them. CDR3 length equals 14 residues. Per germline, CDR1 SGHRS and CDR2 YFSETQ.

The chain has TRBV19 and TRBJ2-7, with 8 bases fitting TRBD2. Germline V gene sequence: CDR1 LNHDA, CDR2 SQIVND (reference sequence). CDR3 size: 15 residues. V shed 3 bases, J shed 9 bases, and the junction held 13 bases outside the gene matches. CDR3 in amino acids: CASSIGAGGPTTQYF. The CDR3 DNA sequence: TGTGCCAGTAGTATTGGTGCGGGAGGCCCTACGACGCAGTACTTC.

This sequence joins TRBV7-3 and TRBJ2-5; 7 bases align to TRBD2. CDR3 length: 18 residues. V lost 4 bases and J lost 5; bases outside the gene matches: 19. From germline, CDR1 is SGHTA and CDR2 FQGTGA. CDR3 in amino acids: CASSSRGRADLIRETQYF. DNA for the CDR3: TGTGCCAGCAGCTCAAGAGGGAGGGCCGACTTGATAAGGGAGACCCAGTACTTC. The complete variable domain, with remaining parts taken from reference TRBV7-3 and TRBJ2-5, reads GAGVSQTPSNKVTEKGKYVELRCDPISGHTALYWYRQSLGQGPEFLIYFQGTGAADDSGLPNDRFFAVRPEGSVSTLKIQRTERGDSAVYLCASSSRGRADLIRETQYFGPGTRLLVL.

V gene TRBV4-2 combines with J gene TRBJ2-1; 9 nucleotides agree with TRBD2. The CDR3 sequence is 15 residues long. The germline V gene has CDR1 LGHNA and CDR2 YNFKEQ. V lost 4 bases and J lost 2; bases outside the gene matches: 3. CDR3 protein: CASSPRLAAYNEQFF. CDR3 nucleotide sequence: TGTGCCAGCAGCCCCCGACTAGCGGCCTACAATGAGCAGTTCTTC.

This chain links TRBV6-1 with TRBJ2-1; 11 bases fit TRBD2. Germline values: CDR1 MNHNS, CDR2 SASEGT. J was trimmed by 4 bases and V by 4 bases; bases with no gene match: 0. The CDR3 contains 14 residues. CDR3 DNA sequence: TGTGCCAGCAGTGCTAGCGGGAGGTACAATGAGCAGTTCTTC. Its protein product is CASSASGRYNEQFF.

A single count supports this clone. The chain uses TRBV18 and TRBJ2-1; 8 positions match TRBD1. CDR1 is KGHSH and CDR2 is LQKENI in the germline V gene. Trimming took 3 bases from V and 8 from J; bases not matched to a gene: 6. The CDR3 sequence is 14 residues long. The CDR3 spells CASSPRQGADEQFF. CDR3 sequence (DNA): TGTGCCAGCTCACCGAGGCAGGGGGCGGATGAGCAGTTCTTC.